This T cell receptor (beta chain) was obtained from a study of blood T cell repertoires in COVID-19. As handled by the study authors: Amplifying reference gene primers gave estimates of nucleated cell counts. Some clones are missing from TCRdb's copy, which holds only in-frame ones; the method was immunoSEQ multiplex PCR. V, J and clone size reflect that table, while D and trimming were determined from the DNA. The sample holds almost 400,000 clones; 85% to 90% are singletons and the top ten take 1.7%. Per the germline V gene, CDR1 is SGHTA and CDR2 is FQGNSA. With 3 bases removed from V and 3 bases from J, the gap between germline ends came to 11 bases. The CDR3 consists of 14 residues.

The chain employs TRBV7-2 and TRBJ1-1, with a weak D call TRBD1 (5 bases). Sequencing was done on a sample of PBMCs or T cells enriched from blood (not recorded which). The source is a young woman who had recovered from COVID-19. As DNA, the CDR3 is TGTGCCAGCAGCTTCGGGGGTGGAGACACTGAAGCTTTCTTT. Amino acid sequence: CASSFGGGDTEAFF.